This T cell receptor beta chain appears in the sequencing data of a study of monozygotic twins with inflammatory bowel disease. Study results and limitations: T cell subtypes that differed could not be told apart. For repertoire similarity, concordant twins did not differ from discordant twins, possibly because power was limited.

As concerns this clonotype: Its antigen is unknown.

The CDR3 consists of 12 residues. Germline CDR1 and CDR2: MDHEN and SYDVKM. TCRdb re-called the 5' RACE reads; every CDR3 protein appears as one record, without DNA. Across around 450,000 distinct CDR3 sequences, the top ten clones capture approximately 2.4% of the sample. Material: blood. This receptor was obtained from a human donor with ulcerative colitis or Crohn's disease, or a healthy co-twin of an affected twin (not recorded which). The chain is built from TRBV28 and TRBJ1-5; TCRdb selects TRBD1, and the lack of DNA leaves this call unchecked. CDR3 residues: CATSDSGRPQHF.